The 14 T cell receptor beta chains listed next were all sequenced from one sample in a study of PD-1 blockade in classical Hodgkin lymphoma. Time point denoted: cycle 4 day 1 (C4D1), after 5 to 7 weeks of nivolumab. Each and every patient relapsed after autologous stem cell transplantation, and patients got differing brentuximab vedotin exposure. Method: immunoSEQ multiplex PCR; TCRdb's copy keeps in-frame clones and lacks some. Of 90,000 to 100,000 clones listed, approximately 78% are singletons. The source was peripheral blood mononuclear cells (PBMCs), collected before the fourth cycle of nivolumab. The source is a human donor with classical Hodgkin lymphoma.

The V gene is TRBV5-1, the J gene TRBJ2-3; D unclear. Trimming pared 0 bases from V and 4 bases from J, leaving 9 bases between. The CDR3 spans 14 residues. Germline V gives CDR1 SGHRS, CDR2 YFSETQ. In DNA form, the CDR3 reads TGCGCCAGCAGCTTGGACTTTGGTGCAGATACGCAGTATTTT. It codes for CASSLDFGADTQYF.

V and J are TRBV5-4 and TRBJ1-3, with TRBD1 matching over 8 bases. Germline V gene lookup returns CDR1 SGHNT and CDR2 YYREEE (reference sequence). The CDR3 has 14 residues. The junction had 0 bases not matched to a gene; V was cut back by 4 bases and J by 0 bases. The CDR3 reads CASSGQGSGNTIYF. CDR3 DNA sequence: TGTGCCAGCAGCGGACAGGGCTCTGGAAACACCATATATTTT.

For this clone: A much larger clone lies one base from this, so it may be a read error. The J gene is TRBJ2-5, the V gene TRBV11-2; D not certain. This CDR3 comprises 13 residues. CDR1 is SGHAT, CDR2 FQNNGV, per germline. CDR3 in amino acids: CASSLELVEAQYF. For the CDR3, the DNA is TGTGCCAGCAGCTTAGAGCTAGTAGAGGCCCAGTACTTC.

This chain joins TRBV15 and TRBJ2-7; D gene ambiguous. V was clipped by 0 bases and J by 6 bases, with 9 bases between them. This CDR3 is 13 amino acids long. CDR1 and CDR2 from the germline V gene are LNHNV and YYDKDF (reference sequence). The CDR3 sequence: CATSRDSVAEQYF. CDR3 bases: TGTGCCACCAGCAGAGATTCGGTAGCCGAGCAGTACTTC.

This clone has a single count. This chain joins TRBV10-3 and TRBJ1-4; no firm D call. CDR3 length equals 15 residues. CDR1 ENHRY and CDR2 SYGVKD come from the germline V gene. V lost 1 base and J lost 4, with 10 bases in between. In DNA, the CDR3 is TGTGCCATCAGTGAGTTGGGCGGCTTTAATGAAAAACTGTTTTTT. This gives the protein CAISELGGFNEKLFF.

The chain combines TRBV29-1 with TRBJ2-2; the match to TRBD2 covers 8 bases. The CDR3 covers 15 residues. J lost 6 bases, V lost 5 bases, and 11 bases had no gene match. Germline CDR1 and CDR2: SQVTM and ANQGSEA. CDR3 nucleotide sequence: TGCAGCGTTAATGCGGGACTAGACGGGTCCGGGGAGCTGTTTTTT. This sequence encodes CSVNAGLDGSGELFF.

The chain joins TRBV7-3 to TRBJ1-1, with D hard to call. The germline V gene encodes CDR1 SGHTA and CDR2 FQGTGA. V was trimmed by 5 bases and J by 2 bases, leaving 18 bases between them. The CDR3 is 16 residues long. The CDR3 coding sequence is TGTGCCAGCAGCCCAATGGGAGGGTGGGGAAACACTGAAGCTTTCTTT. Protein: CASSPMGGWGNTEAFF.

V usage is TRBV5-1 and J usage is TRBJ2-3; 11 nucleotides match TRBD2. Per the germline V gene, CDR1 is SGHRS and CDR2 is YFSETQ. Trimming at V came to 3 bases and at J to 3 bases, leaving 3 bases not matched to a gene. This CDR3 region has 15 residues. CDR3 protein: CASSSLAGGTDTQYF. For the CDR3, the DNA is TGCGCCAGCAGCTCCCTAGCGGGGGGAACAGATACGCAGTATTTT. Based on the CDR3 plus reference TRBV5-1 and TRBJ2-3, the full variable domain is KAGVTQTPRYLIKTRGQQVTLSCSPISGHRSVSWYQQTPGQGLQFLFEYFSETQRNKGNFPGRFSGRQFSNSRSEMNVSTLELGDSALYLCASSSLAGGTDTQYFGPGTRLTVL.

The J gene is TRBJ2-3, the V gene TRBV10-3; TRBD2 agrees at 14 bases. The germline gives CDR1 ENHRY, CDR2 SYGVKD. Trimming at V came to 4 bases and at J to 2 bases, leaving 8 bases not matched to a gene. The CDR3 loop spans 18 amino acids. CDR3 DNA sequence: TGTGCCATCAGTGCCCGCGGGACTAGCGGGGGAGACACAGATACGCAGTATTTT. Translated, it gives CAISARGTSGGDTDTQYF.

The chain's CDR3 is CASSPREGGRPFQYEQYF. The CDR3 DNA is TGTGCCAGCAGCCCTCGGGAGGGCGGGAGGCCGTTCCAGTACGAGCAGTACTTC. This chain links TRBV11-2 with TRBJ2-7; TRBD2 matches at 8 bases. The CDR3 contains 18 residues. V was pared by 5 bases and J by 4 bases, with 19 bases of the junction left unmatched. The V gene's germline CDR1 is SGHAT and CDR2 FQNNGV.

V usage is TRBV7-2 and J usage is TRBJ2-1; no firm D call. V gave up 5 bases and J gave up 6 bases, with 14 bases separating them. The CDR3 spans 14 residues. Germline lookup yields CDR1 SGHTA and CDR2 FQGNSA. The CDR3 loop is CASSPLGSSNEQFF. DNA for the CDR3: TGTGCCAGCAGCCCCTTGGGGTCAAGCAATGAGCAGTTCTTC.

The J gene is TRBJ2-7, the V gene TRBV19; D possibly corresponds to TRBD2 (6 bases). Trimming removed 0 bases at V and 4 bases at J, with 16 bases between. Germline V gene sequence: CDR1 LNHDA, CDR2 SQIVND (reference sequence). There are 16 residues in the CDR3. In DNA, the CDR3 is TGTGCCAGTAGTATAGATTTCGGGAGCGGGCAATACGAGCAGTACTTC. Its translation: CASSIDFGSGQYEQYF.

This clone is a singleton in its sample. The chain combines TRBV6-5 with TRBJ2-5; the D gene is possibly TRBD2 (5 bases). The germline V gene encodes CDR1 MNHEY and CDR2 SVGAGI. The CDR3 totals 14 residues. The V and J ends lost 2 bases and 5 bases respectively, with 12 bases between them. CDR3 region: CASSYPVGGETQYF. The CDR3, as DNA: TGTGCCAGCAGTTACCCCGTAGGCGGGGAGACCCAGTACTTC.

This clone occurred once. The chain employs TRBV10-3 and TRBJ2-7; tentatively, D is TRBD1 (6 bases). Germline values: CDR1 ENHRY, CDR2 SYGVKD. V lost 4 bases, J lost 3 bases, and 13 bases lay in between. The CDR3 contains 14 residues. CDR3 coding DNA: TGTGCCATCAGTGGCCTCCGGGACAACTACGAGCAGTACTTC. Translated: CAISGLRDNYEQYF.